These 24 T cell receptor beta chains originate from one sample sequenced in a study of human T cells and chemical hapten exposure (dated by TCRdb to the early 2020s). The receptor library was made with RACE. Sequencing took place on a NextSeq 500. TCRdb redid the processing of the public reads, applying fastp at Q25 and MiXCR, and retained in-frame beta chains. Every entry covers one CDR3 protein and lists the most common genes and DNA from its rows. The sample contains around 250,000 distinct CDR3 sequences, about 9.4% of them found a single time. The top ten clones comprise less than 3% of the sample. Reading the label with the study, this specimen's time point is: pre-sensitization, week 0. The treatment or condition label, read with the paper, signifies: therapeutic diphenylcyclopropenone sensitization with weekly scalp DPC. The source was whole blood, collected in connection with sensitization to the hapten diphenylcyclopropenone (DPC). These receptors all come from a woman in her 40s with alopecia areata. Some clones in this sample may be carry-over from other donors' samples.

This clonotype was seen at least ten times. This chain uses TRBV29-1 with TRBJ2-2; perhaps TRBD2 as D (7 bases). Germline CDR1 SQVTM, CDR2 ANQGSEA. The CDR3 spans 18 residues. The ends were cut back, 8 bases at V and 4 bases at J, with 29 bases in the middle. CDR3 region: CSPPRGGNTGKGTGELFF. In DNA form, the CDR3 reads TGCAGCCCACCGAGGGGAGGGAACACAGGGAAAGGCACCGGGGAGCTGTTTTTT.

This clonotype has a count of ten or more. The chain joins TRBV6-2 or TRBV6-3 to TRBJ2-1; 8 bases are shared with TRBD2. This CDR3 region has 15 residues. CDR1 is MNHEY and CDR2 is SVGEGT in the germline V gene. J gave up 6 bases and V 2 bases, and 6 bases lay outside the gene matches. The CDR3 nucleotides are TGTGCCAGCAGTTACAGCGGGAGTCAAAGCAATGAGCAGTTCTTC. This encodes CASSYSGSQSNEQFF.

Ten or more counts support this clonotype. The J gene is TRBJ1-1, the V gene TRBV19; 9 bases agree with TRBD1. Germline V gene lookup returns CDR1 LNHDA and CDR2 SQIVND (reference sequence). V lost 4 bases to trimming and J lost 7 bases; unmatched junction nucleotides: 4. The CDR3 contains 13 residues. CDR3 loop: CASSTGTGNEAFF. CDR3 bases: TGTGCCAGTAGTACCGGGACAGGGAATGAAGCTTTCTTT.

The V and J genes are TRBV15 and TRBJ2-6; 11 nucleotides line up with TRBD1. Germline V CDR1 and CDR2: LNHNV, YYDKDF (reference sequence). This CDR3 comprises 17 residues. V lost 3 bases, J lost 4 bases, and 5 bases stayed unmatched. In DNA, the CDR3 is TGTGCCACCAGCAGCTCGGGACAGGGGGACGGGGCCAACGTCCTGACTTTC. It codes for CATSSSGQGDGANVLTF. Full variable domain (rest looked up from reference TRBV15 and TRBJ2-6): DAMVIQNPRYQVTQFGKPVTLSCSQTLNHNVMYWYQQKSSQAPKLLFHYYDKDFNNEADTPDNFQSRRPNTSFCFLDIRSPGLGDTAMYLCATSSSGQGDGANVLTFGAGSRLTVL.

This chain links TRBV7-3 with TRBJ1-2; D may be TRBD1 (5 bases). The CDR3 has 16 amino acids. V lost 1 base, J lost 5 bases, and 17 bases lay in between. CDR1 is SGHTA, CDR2 FQGTGA, per germline. This CDR3 reads CASSLSPMGEGYGYTF. In nucleotides, the CDR3 is TGTGCCAGCAGCTTAAGTCCCATGGGGGAAGGATATGGCTACACCTTC. Together with reference TRBV7-3 and TRBJ1-2, the CDR3 gives the full variable domain: GAGVSQTPSNKVTEKGKYVELRCDPISGHTALYWYRQSLGQGPEFLIYFQGTGAADDSGLPNDRFFAVRPEGSVSTLKIQRTERGDSAVYLCASSLSPMGEGYGYTFGSGTRLTVV.

This clonotype showed up many times. The rearrangement joins TRBV29-1 to TRBJ1-1; TRBD1 agrees at 7 bases. This CDR3 contains 14 residues. Trimming at V came to 6 bases and at J to 5 bases, leaving 12 bases not matched to a gene. Looked up from germline, CDR1 is SQVTM and CDR2 is ANQGSEA. CDR3 sequence (DNA): TGCAGCGTGACCGGACAGGTGAGAGGAACTGAAGCTTTCTTT. Translation gives CSVTGQVRGTEAFF.

The rearrangement links TRBV6-2 or TRBV6-3 to TRBJ2-2, with 10 bases fitting TRBD2. The junction had 5 bases not matched to a gene; V was cut back by 6 bases and J by 1 base. Per germline, CDR1 MNHEY and CDR2 SVGEGT. CDR3 size: 16 residues. The CDR3 DNA is TGTGCCAGCAGGAGAAGCGGGAGGGGGAACACCGGGGAGCTGTTTTTT. It encodes CASRRSGRGNTGELFF.

This clonotype showed up many times. The chain links TRBV18 to TRBJ1-6, with no clear D. The CDR3 totals 14 residues. Germline V gene data show CDR1 as KGHSH and CDR2 as LQKENI. V was pared by 2 bases and J by 6 bases, with 8 bases between. In nucleotides, the CDR3 is TGTGCCAGCTCACCAAATACCTTTAATTCACCCCTCCACTTT. Translation gives CASSPNTFNSPLHF.

This clonotype has more than one count but fewer than ten. The rearrangement links TRBV27 to TRBJ2-3; D not resolved. From germline, CDR1 is MNHEY and CDR2 SMNVEV (reference sequence). CDR3 size: 15 residues. The V and J ends lost 2 bases and 4 bases respectively, with 13 bases between them. CDR3 sequence: CASSLEWGAADTQYF. The CDR3 DNA sequence: TGTGCCAGCAGTTTAGAATGGGGTGCGGCAGATACGCAGTATTTT.

In this sample, this clonotype turned up a few times. The chain couples TRBV9 to TRBJ1-3; TRBD1 is a possible D gene (5 bases). Germline V gives CDR1 SGDLS, CDR2 YYNGEE. The CDR3 totals 12 residues. V shed 3 bases and J shed 12 bases, with 13 bases lying between them. As DNA, the CDR3 is TGTGCCAGCAGCGGGGACGGGCCCGGCATATATTTT. Residues: CASSGDGPGIYF.

The chain links TRBV4-3 to TRBJ1-2, with 9 bases matching TRBD1. Germline loops: CDR1 LGHNA, CDR2 YSLEER. After removal of 1 base from V and 14 bases from J, the junction contained 14 bases not matched to a gene. The CDR3 spans 15 residues. The CDR3 spells CASSQAPRDRALSTF. The DNA of the CDR3 is TGCGCCAGCAGCCAAGCTCCCCGGGACAGGGCCCTAAGTACCTTC.

This clonotype was recorded at least ten times. The V gene is TRBV6-2 or TRBV6-3, the J gene TRBJ1-1; D not resolved. The germline V and J ends were trimmed by 5 bases and 3 bases, with 4 bases remaining between them. This CDR3 is built from 11 residues. Germline V gene sequence: CDR1 MNHEY, CDR2 SVGEGT. The CDR3 DNA reads as TGTGCCAGCAGTCGGGACACTGAAGCTTTCTTT. It codes for CASSRDTEAFF.

The table lists this clonotype with a few counts. This rearrangement joins TRBV7-2 to TRBJ2-1; D is perhaps TRBD1 (6 bases). This CDR3 region has 15 residues. The V end lost 5 bases, the J end lost 2 bases, and 13 bases lay between the germline ends. CDR1 and CDR2 (germline): SGHTA, FQGNSA. The CDR3 DNA follows: TGTGCCAGCAGCCCCATGCAGGGGACCTACAATGAGCAGTTCTTC. Its translation is CASSPMQGTYNEQFF.

This sequence joins TRBV20-1 and TRBJ1-5; D unclear. The CDR3 is 15 amino acids. Germline assignment: CDR1 DFQATT and CDR2 SNEGSKA (reference sequence). V was cut by 1 base and J by 3 bases, with 13 bases left in between. The DNA for the CDR3 is TGCAGTGCTAGAGGACCGGCTGGGAACAATCAGCCCCAGCATTTT. Translated: CSARGPAGNNQPQHF.

This clonotype was observed a handful of times. The chain uses TRBV3-1 and TRBJ2-1, with a possible D match to TRBD1 (5 bases). Germline V gene lookup returns CDR1 LGHDT and CDR2 YNNKEL (reference sequence). V was pared by 2 bases and J by 7 bases, with 12 bases between. This CDR3 has 14 residues. DNA of the CDR3: TGTGCCAGCAGCCAATCACGTAAGGGGAATGAGCAGTTCTTC. Protein: CASSQSRKGNEQFF.

This clonotype was detected only a few times. The chain carries TRBV5-1 and TRBJ2-7; TRBD2 matches 8 bases. This CDR3 is built from 15 residues. The V gene end was trimmed by 4 bases and the J gene end by 5 bases; junction bases not matched to a gene: 11. CDR1 is SGHRS, CDR2 YFSETQ, per germline. The CDR3 DNA follows: TGCGCCAGCAGCCGGACCGTCGGGGGGGTCGACGAGCAGTACTTC. Translated: CASSRTVGGVDEQYF.

The table lists this clonotype with many counts. The rearrangement joins TRBV28 to TRBJ1-6; 8 positions agree with TRBD1. The trim removed 5 bases at V and 7 bases at J, leaving 7 bases unmatched. The CDR3 is 15 residues long. CDR1 and CDR2 from the germline V gene are MDHEN and SYDVKM. The DNA for the CDR3 is TGTGCCAGCAGTCCGCGGGACAGGAGAAATTCACCCCTCCACTTT. As protein: CASSPRDRRNSPLHF.

This clonotype has a count of ten or more. The chain has TRBV11-2 and TRBJ2-1; TRBD2 matches 7 bases. The V and J ends lost 5 bases and 0 bases, in that order; junction bases with no gene match: 7. CDR1 is SGHAT, CDR2 FQNNGV, per germline. The CDR3 sequence is 16 residues long. CDR3 sequence: CASSQLGGISYNEQFF. The CDR3 region has the DNA TGTGCCAGCAGCCAACTGGGGGGGATCTCCTACAATGAGCAGTTCTTC.

The table lists this clonotype with many counts. CDR3 nucleotides: TGTGCCAGCAGCATCGGGGCTGAAGCTTTCTTT. Amino acids: CASSIGAEAFF. The chain has TRBV6-5 and TRBJ1-1, with no clear D. Germline V gene sequence: CDR1 MNHEY, CDR2 SVGAGI. With 6 bases removed from V and 6 bases from J, the gap between germline ends came to 8 bases. CDR3 length: 11 amino acids.

This clonotype has more than one count but fewer than ten. The rearrangement uses TRBV10-3 and TRBJ2-7; TRBD2 matches at 12 bases. The CDR3 contains 18 residues. The V segment lost 7 bases and the J segment 7 bases; nucleotides outside the gene matches: 20. Germline CDR1 is ENHRY and CDR2 is SYGVKD. The CDR3 DNA is TGTGCCATCACCGGGGGGCTAGCGGGAGGGCCCGGAGTAGAGGAGCAGTACTTC. Translating it yields CAITGGLAGGPGVEEQYF.

This clonotype was counted between two and nine times. The rearrangement links TRBV5-1 to TRBJ2-3; TRBD2 matches at 8 bases. V lost 0 bases and J lost 1; bases outside the gene matches: 7. The CDR3 covers 17 residues. Germline assignment: CDR1 SGHRS and CDR2 YFSETQ. Here the CDR3 DNA reads TGCGCCAGCAGCTTGGGCGCGAGCGGGAGTGGCACAGATACGCAGTATTTT. Amino acid sequence: CASSLGASGSGTDTQYF. Looking up the rest from reference TRBV5-1 and TRBJ2-3 gives the full variable domain: KAGVTQTPRYLIKTRGQQVTLSCSPISGHRSVSWYQQTPGQGLQFLFEYFSETQRNKGNFPGRFSGRQFSNSRSEMNVSTLELGDSALYLCASSLGASGSGTDTQYFGPGTRLTVL.

The V and J genes are TRBV7-2 and TRBJ2-2; D is uncertain. Germline assignment: CDR1 SGHTA and CDR2 FQGNSA. V was cut by 5 bases and J by 4 bases, with 8 bases left in between. This CDR3 comprises 13 residues. CDR3 DNA sequence: TGTGCCAGCAGCGTTCTGGGCACCGGGGAGCTGTTTTTT. Translating gives CASSVLGTGELFF.

The CDR3 sequence: CASRPAGGNTDTQYF. As DNA, the CDR3 is TGTGCCAGCCGTCCGGCGGGAGGAAACACAGATACGCAGTATTTT. The V call is TRBV6-6, the J call TRBJ2-3; 8 bases are a match to TRBD2. Germline V gives CDR1 MNHNY, CDR2 SVGAGI (reference sequence). V lost 8 bases, J lost 2 bases, and 9 bases stayed unmatched. The CDR3 runs 15 residues.

The chain has TRBV21-1 and TRBJ1-4; TRBD1, the table's D call, lacks a check against the DNA. TRBV21-1 is deemed a pseudogene. The CDR3 contains 15 residues. In nucleotides, the CDR3 is TGTGCCAGCACCCCCAGGGTTTCAACTAATGAAAAACTGTTTTTT. Residues: CASTPRVSTNEKLFF.